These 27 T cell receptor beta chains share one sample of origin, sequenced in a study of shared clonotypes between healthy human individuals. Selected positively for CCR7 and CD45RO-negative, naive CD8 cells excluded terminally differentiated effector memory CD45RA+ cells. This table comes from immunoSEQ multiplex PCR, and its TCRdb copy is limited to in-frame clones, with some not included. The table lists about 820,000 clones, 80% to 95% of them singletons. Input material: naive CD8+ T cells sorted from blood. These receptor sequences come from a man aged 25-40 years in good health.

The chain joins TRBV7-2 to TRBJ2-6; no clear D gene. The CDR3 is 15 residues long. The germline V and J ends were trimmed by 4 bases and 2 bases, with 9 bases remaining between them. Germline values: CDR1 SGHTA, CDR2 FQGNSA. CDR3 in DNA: TGTGCCAGCAGCTCCGGACGGCCTGGGGCCAACGTCCTGACTTTC. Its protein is CASSSGRPGANVLTF.

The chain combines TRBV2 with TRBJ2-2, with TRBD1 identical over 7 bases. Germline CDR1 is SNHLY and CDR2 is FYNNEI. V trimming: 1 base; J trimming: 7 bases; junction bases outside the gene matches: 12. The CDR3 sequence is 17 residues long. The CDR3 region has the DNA TGTGCCAGCAGTGAAGATTGGAGACAGGGAATGATCGGGGAGCTGTTTTTT. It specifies CASSEDWRQGMIGELFF.

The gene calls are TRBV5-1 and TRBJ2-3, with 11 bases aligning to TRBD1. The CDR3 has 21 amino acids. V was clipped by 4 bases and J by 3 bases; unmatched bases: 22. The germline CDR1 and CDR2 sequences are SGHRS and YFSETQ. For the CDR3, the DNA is TGCGCCAGCAGCCCCAGTTGGACAGGGGGCGGAAGTTTGAAGGGGACAGATACGCAGTATTTT. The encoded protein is CASSPSWTGGGSLKGTDTQYF.

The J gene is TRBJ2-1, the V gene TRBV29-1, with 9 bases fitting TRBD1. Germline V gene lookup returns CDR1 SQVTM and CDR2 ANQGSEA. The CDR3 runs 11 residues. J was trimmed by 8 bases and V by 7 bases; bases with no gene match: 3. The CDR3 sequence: CSAGQGHEQFF. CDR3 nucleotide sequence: TGCAGCGCGGGACAGGGCCATGAGCAGTTCTTC.

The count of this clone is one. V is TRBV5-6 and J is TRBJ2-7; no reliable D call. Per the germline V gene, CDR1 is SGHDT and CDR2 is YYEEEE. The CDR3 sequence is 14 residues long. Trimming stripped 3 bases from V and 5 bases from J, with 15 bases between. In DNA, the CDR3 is TGTGCCAGCAGCTCACCATCGGATGGCAACGAGCAGTACTTC. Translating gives CASSSPSDGNEQYF.

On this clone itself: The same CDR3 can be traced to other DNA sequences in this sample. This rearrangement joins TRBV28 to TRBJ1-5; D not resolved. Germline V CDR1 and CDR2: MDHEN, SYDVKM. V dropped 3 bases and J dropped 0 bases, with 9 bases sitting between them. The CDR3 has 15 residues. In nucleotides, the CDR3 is TGTGCCAGCAGTTTCTGGACGGATAGCAATCAGCCCCAGCATTTT. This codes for CASSFWTDSNQPQHF.

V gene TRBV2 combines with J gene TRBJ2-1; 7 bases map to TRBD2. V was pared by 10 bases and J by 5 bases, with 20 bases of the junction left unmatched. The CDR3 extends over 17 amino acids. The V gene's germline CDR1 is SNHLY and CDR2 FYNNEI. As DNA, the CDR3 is TGTGCCATTGAGGCTAGCGGAGCGAACGGTGGAGACAATGAGCAGTTCTTC. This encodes CAIEASGANGGDNEQFF.

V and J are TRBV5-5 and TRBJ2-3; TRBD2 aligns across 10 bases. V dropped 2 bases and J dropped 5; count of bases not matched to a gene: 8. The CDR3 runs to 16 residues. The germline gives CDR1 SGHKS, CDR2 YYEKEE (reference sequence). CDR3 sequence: CASSLTSGRAIDTQYF. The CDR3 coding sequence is TGTGCCAGCAGCTTAACAAGCGGGAGGGCAATAGATACGCAGTATTTT.

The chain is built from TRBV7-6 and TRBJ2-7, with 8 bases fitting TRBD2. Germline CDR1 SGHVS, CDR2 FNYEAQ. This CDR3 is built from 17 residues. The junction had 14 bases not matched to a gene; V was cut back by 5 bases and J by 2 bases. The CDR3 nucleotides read TGTGCCAGCAGCCGTTCATCCACTAGCGGAACGACCTACGAGCAGTACTTC. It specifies CASSRSSTSGTTYEQYF.

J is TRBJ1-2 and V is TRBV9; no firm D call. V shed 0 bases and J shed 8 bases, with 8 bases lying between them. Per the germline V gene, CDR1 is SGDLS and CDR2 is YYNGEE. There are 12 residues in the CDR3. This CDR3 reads CASSVAGWGYTF. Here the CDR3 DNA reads TGTGCCAGCAGCGTAGCGGGATGGGGCTACACCTTC. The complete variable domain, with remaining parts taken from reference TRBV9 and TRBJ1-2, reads DSGVTQTPKHLITATGQRVTLRCSPRSGDLSVYWYQQSLDQGLQFLIQYYNGEERAKGNILERFSAQQFPDLHSELNLSSLELGDSALYFCASSVAGWGYTFGSGTRLTVV.

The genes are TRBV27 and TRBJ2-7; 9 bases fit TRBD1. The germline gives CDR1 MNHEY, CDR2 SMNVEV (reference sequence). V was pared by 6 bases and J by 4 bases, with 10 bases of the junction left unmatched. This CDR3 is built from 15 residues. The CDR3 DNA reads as TGTGCCAGCAGACCAGGGGGGGGACAGGGATACGAGCAGTACTTC. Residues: CASRPGGGQGYEQYF.

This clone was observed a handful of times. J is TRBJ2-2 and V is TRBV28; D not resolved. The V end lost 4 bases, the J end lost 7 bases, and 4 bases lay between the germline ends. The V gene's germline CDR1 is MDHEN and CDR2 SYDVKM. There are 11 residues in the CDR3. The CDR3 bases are TGTGCCAGCAGTTACGGCGGGGAGCTGTTTTTT. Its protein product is CASSYGGELFF.

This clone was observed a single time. This chain's CDR3 is CASSLDPYYEQYF. The CDR3 nucleotides read TGTGCCAGCAGTTTAGACCCATACTACGAGCAGTACTTC. This chain uses TRBV28 with TRBJ2-7; D not certain. Trimming shortened V by 2 bases and J by 3 bases, and 8 bases separated the two germline ends. The germline CDR1 and CDR2 sequences are MDHEN and SYDVKM. This CDR3 has 13 residues.

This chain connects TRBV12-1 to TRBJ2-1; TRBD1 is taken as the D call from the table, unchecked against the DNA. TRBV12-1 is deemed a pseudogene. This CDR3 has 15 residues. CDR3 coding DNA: TGTGCCAGCAGCTTTCAACGGGACAGGGGCAATGAGCAGTTCTTC. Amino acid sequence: CASSFQRDRGNEQFF.

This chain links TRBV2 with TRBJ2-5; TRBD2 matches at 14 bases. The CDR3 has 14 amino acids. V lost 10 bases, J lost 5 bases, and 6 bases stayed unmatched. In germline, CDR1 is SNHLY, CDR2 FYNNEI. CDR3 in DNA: TGTGCCATCTGGACTAGCGGGAGGTCGGAGACCCAGTACTTC. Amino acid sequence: CAIWTSGRSETQYF.

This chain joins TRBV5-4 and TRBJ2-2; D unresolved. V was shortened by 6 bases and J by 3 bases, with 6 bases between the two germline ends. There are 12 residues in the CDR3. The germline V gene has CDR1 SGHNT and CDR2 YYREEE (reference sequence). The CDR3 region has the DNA TGTGCCAGCAACCGAGACACCGGGGAGCTGTTTTTT. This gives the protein CASNRDTGELFF.

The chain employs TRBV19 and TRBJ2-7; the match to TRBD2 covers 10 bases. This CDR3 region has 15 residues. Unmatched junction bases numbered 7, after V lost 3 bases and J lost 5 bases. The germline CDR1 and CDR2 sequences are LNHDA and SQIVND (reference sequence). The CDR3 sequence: CASSITSGIIHEQYF. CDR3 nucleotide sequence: TGTGCCAGTAGTATTACTAGCGGGATTATCCACGAGCAGTACTTC.

CDR3 coding DNA: TGCGCCAGCAGCTTGGAAGGACAGAGGAACACTGAAGCTTTCTTT. It codes for CASSLEGQRNTEAFF. The chain recombines TRBV5-1 with TRBJ1-1; D might be TRBD1 (6 bases). V was trimmed by 0 bases and J by 1 base, leaving 10 bases between them. CDR1 and CDR2 (germline): SGHRS, YFSETQ. The CDR3 covers 15 residues.

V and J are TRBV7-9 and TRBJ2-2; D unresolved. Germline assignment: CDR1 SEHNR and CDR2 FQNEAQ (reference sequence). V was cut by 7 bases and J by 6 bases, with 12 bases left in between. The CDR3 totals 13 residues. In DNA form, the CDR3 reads TGTGCCAGCACCTTTCTCGGCCCCGGGGAGCTGTTTTTT. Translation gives CASTFLGPGELFF.

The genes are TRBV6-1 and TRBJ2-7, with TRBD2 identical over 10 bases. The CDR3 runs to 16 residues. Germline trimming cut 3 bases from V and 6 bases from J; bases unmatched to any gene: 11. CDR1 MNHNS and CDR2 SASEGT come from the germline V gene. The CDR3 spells CASSDIPTSGLFEQYF. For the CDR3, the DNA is TGTGCCAGCAGTGATATCCCGACTAGCGGGTTATTCGAGCAGTACTTC.

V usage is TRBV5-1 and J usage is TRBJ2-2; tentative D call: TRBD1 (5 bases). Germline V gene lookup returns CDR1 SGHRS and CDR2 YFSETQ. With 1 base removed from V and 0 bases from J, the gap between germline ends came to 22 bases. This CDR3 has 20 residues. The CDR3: CASSLLSGFVDETNTGELFF. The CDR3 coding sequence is TGCGCCAGCAGCTTGTTGTCAGGGTTTGTGGATGAAACGAACACCGGGGAGCTGTTTTTT.

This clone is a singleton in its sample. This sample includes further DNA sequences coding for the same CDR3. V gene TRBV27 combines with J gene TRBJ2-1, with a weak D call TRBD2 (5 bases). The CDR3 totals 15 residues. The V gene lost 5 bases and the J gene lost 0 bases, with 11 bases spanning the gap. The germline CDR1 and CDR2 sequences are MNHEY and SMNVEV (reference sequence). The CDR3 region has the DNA TGTGCCAGCAGTCTAGGAGGATCCTCCTACAATGAGCAGTTCTTC. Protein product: CASSLGGSSYNEQFF.

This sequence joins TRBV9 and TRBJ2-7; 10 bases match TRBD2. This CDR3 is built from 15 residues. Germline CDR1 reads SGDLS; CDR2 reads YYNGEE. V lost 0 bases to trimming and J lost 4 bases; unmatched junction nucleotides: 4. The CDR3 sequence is CASSVEVTSGYEQYF. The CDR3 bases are TGTGCCAGCAGCGTAGAAGTGACTAGCGGGTACGAGCAGTACTTC.

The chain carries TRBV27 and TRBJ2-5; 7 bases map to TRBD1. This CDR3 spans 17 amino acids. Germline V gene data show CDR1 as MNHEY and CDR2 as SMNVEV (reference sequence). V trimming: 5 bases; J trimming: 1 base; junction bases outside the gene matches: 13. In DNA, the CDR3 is TGTGCCAGCAGTCCGAGTCAGGGGGACAGCACCCAAGAGACCCAGTACTTC. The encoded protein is CASSPSQGDSTQETQYF.

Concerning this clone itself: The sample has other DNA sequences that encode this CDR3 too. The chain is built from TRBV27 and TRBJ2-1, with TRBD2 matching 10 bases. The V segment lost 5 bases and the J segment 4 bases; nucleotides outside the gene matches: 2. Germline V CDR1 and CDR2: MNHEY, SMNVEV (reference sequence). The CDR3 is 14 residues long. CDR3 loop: CASSRTSGYNEQFF. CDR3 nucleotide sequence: TGTGCCAGCAGTCGGACTAGCGGATACAATGAGCAGTTCTTC.

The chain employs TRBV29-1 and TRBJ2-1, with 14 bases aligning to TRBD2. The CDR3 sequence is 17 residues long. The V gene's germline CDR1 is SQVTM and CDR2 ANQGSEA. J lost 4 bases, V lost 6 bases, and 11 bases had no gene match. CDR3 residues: CSVAGGLAGAGYNEQFF. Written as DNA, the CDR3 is TGCAGCGTCGCTGGGGGACTAGCGGGAGCGGGATACAATGAGCAGTTCTTC.

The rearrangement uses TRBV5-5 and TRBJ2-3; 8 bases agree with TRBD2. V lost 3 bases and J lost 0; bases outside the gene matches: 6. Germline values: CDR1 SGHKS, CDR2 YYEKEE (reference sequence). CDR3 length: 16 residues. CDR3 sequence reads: CASSSGLAYSTDTQYF. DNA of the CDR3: TGTGCCAGCAGCTCAGGACTAGCTTACAGCACAGATACGCAGTATTTT.